This TCR beta chain was identified during a study of cytomegalovirus exposure and HLA in healthy donors. Both 60 Vbeta primers and 13 Jbeta primers went into the PCR. Profiling relied on immunoSEQ multiplex PCR, and the TCRdb table lists in-frame clones only, not all of them. The repertoire consists of over 100,000 clones, with 10% occurring once and the leading ten covering approximately 6.1%. This clone was counted between two and nine times. Antigen: not known. General study points: The number of N-insertions in an Asian-associated ancestry cluster was reportedly below the approximately 600-donor mean in a later analysis. The study flagged 150 to 200 TCR beta chains as cytomegalovirus-associated. Most TCRs appeared rarely, but some public TCRs recurred in many donors.

The germline V and J ends were trimmed by 3 bases and 4 bases, with 8 bases remaining between them. This CDR3 comprises 12 residues. Germline CDR1 reads SGHDT; CDR2 reads YYEEEE. The J gene is TRBJ2-7, the V gene TRBV5-6, with a possible D match to TRBD1 (5 bases). The sequence was obtained from a middle-aged man in good health and CMV-seropositive. Material: PBMCs. For the CDR3, the DNA is TGTGCCAGCAGCTGGCAGGGATACGAGCAGTACTTC. Its translation is CASSWQGYEQYF.